This entry features one T cell receptor beta chain sequence. The antigen it binds to is not known. Base qualities were left out, and no much larger clone turns up one base away. These data originate in a study of identical twins (dated by TCRdb to the mid-2010s). Regarding the study in general: TCR alpha and beta repertoires from monozygotic twins, unrelated adults of various ages and cord blood were deep-sequenced to test whether fetal clonotypes persist. Replicate twin experiments were performed at different times using different library preparation protocols to rule out contamination.

From the cysteine through the phenylalanine, the CDR3 covers 12 amino acids. Only the CDR3 DNA is retained, 36 bases long and in frame from the first base. The germline V gene specifies SGHRS as CDR1 and YFSETQ as CDR2. The germline ends are 13 bases apart after V is trimmed by 2 bases and J by 11 bases. Results and caveats for the whole study, not just this receptor: Because the same donors could not be followed over many years, conclusions were based on cross-sectional statistical analysis. Out-of-frame TCR alpha sharing in monozygotic twins was systematically underestimated by recombination models, whereas sharing between unrelated individuals was in agreement with the recombination models. Invariant T cells such as MAIT and iNKT could partly confound zero-insertion analyses, although diverse VJ usage argued against such confounding for most clonotypes. Fewer insertions were carried by abundant cord blood beta clonotypes; a weaker similar trend was observed in young adult naive repertoires, while no such trend was observed in memory repertoires. Compared with coincidental sharing between unrelated individuals, out-of-frame TCR alpha sequences shared between twins had an excess of sequences with low generation probability. Excess twin sharing in beta out-of-frame sequences was weaker because fewer shared sequences lowered the signal-to-noise ratio.

Every donor was a healthy Caucasian. Libraries were built with 5' RACE. Sequenced on an Illumina HiSeq 2000. Template switching added a universal primer binding site, and the final cDNA carried a unique molecular identifier that allowed TCR cDNA molecules to be counted accurately. First-strand cDNA for TCR alpha and beta chains was synthesized from specific primers in the conserved constant-segment region. To control for contamination, every cDNA library carried two barcodes: a SMART-Mk sample barcode plus Illumina barcodes. Two successive PCR steps introduced TruSeq adapter sequences along with Illumina sample barcodes. The TCR alpha and beta cDNA libraries were sequenced on the Illumina HiSeq platform using custom primers. On the authors' methods: MiGEC processed the raw reads to extract unique molecular identifiers, while MiXCR was used to determine the CDR3 positions. For each individual, recombination models were inferred using an EM algorithm with the repgenHMM and IGoR tools. The analysis of shared clonotypes was done with the tcR package in R, with sharing normalized by the product of cloneset sizes. To study raw recombination without the effects of thymic and clonal selection, out-of-frame nonproductive sequences were analyzed. TCRdb reprocessed the public reads (quality trimming at Q25 with fastp, clone calling with MiXCR) and kept in-frame beta chains. A single entry per CDR3 protein holds the most common genes and DNA from its merged rows. It is TCRdb's table, rather than the study itself, that gives the V and J calls and clone size. The sample table records 1,800,000 or so distinct CDR3 sequences; roughly a third of these occur just once. The ten largest clones add up to around 0.3% of the sample.

This receptor was taken from a newborn girl in good health. The chain links TRBV5-1 with TRBJ2-5; the D gene remains uncertain. The sample consisted of cord blood. The encoded CDR3 is CASSFVYNDQYF. Here is the DNA: TGCGCCAGCAGCTTTGTCTACAATGATCAGTACTTC.